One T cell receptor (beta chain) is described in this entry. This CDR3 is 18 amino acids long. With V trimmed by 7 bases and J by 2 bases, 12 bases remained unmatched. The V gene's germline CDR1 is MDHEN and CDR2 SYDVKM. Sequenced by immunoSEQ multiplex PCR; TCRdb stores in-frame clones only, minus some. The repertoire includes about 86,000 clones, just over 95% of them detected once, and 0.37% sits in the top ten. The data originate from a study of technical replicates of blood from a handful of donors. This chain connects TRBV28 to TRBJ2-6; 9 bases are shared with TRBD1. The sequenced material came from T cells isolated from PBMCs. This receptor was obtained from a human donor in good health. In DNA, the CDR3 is TGTGCCAGCATCGGGTGGGGGACAGGGAGCCCTGGGGCCAACGTCCTGACTTTC. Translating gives CASIGWGTGSPGANVLTF.